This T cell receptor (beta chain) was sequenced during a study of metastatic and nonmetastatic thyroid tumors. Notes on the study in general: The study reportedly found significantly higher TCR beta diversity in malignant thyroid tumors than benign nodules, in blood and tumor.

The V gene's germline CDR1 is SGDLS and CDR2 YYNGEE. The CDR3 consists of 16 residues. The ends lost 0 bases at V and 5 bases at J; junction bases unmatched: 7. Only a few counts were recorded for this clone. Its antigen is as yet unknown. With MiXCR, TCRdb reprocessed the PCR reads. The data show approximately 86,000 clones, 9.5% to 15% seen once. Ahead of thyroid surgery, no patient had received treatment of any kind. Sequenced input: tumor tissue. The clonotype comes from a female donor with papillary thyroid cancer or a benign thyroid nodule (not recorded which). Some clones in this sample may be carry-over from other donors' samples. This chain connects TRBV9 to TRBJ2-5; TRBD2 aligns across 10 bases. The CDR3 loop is CASSVGLAGVRETQYF. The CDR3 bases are TGTGCCAGCAGCGTAGGGCTAGCGGGAGTTCGGGAGACCCAGTACTTC.